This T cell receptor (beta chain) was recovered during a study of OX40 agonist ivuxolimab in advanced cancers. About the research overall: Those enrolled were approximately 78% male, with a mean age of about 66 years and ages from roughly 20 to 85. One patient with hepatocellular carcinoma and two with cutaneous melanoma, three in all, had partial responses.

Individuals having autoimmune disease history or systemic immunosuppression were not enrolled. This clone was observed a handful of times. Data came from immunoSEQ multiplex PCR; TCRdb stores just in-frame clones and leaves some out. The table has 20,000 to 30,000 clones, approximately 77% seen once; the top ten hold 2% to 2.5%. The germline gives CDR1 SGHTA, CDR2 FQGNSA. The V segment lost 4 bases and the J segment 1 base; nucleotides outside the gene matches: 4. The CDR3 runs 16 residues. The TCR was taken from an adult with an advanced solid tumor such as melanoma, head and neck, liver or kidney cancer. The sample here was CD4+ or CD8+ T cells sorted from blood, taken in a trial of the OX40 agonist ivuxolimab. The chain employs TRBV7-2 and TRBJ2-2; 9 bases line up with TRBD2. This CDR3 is CASSSRGGENTGELFF. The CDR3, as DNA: TGTGCCAGCAGCTCGCGCGGGGGGGAGAACACCGGGGAGCTGTTTTTT.